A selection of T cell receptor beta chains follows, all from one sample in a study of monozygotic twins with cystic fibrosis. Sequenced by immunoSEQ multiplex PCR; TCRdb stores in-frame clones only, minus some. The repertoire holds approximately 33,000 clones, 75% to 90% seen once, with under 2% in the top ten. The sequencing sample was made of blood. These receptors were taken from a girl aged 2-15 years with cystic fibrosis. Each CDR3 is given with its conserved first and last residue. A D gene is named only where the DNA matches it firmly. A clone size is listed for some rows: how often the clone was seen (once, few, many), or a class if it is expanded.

CDR3: CASSLITGGEGTDTQYF
DNA: TGTGCCAGCAGCCTAATTACAGGGGGCGAGGGCACAGATACGCAGTATTTT
size: -
length: 17
V: TRBV25-1
J: TRBJ2-3
D: TRBD1

CDR3: CASGGSSGARPYEQYF
DNA: TGTGCCAGCGGAGGCTCTAGCGGGGCACGACCCTACGAGCAGTACTTC
size: -
length: 16
V: TRBV7-2
J: TRBJ2-7
D: TRBD2

CDR3: CASSLTANTEAFF
DNA: TGCGCCAGCAGCTTGACAGCGAACACTGAAGCTTTCTTT
size: -
length: 13
V: TRBV5-1
J: TRBJ1-1
D: -

CDR3: CASSYQTGTGNTEAFF
DNA: TGTGCCAGCAGTTACCAGACAGGGACCGGGAACACTGAAGCTTTCTTT
size: -
length: 16
V: TRBV6-5
J: TRBJ1-1
D: TRBD1

CDR3: CASSLGAGVSEAFF
DNA: TGTGCCAGCAGCCTCGGGGCAGGAGTCTCGGAAGCTTTCTTT
size: -
length: 14
V: TRBV7-3
J: TRBJ1-1
D: -

CDR3: CASSLSREMNTEAFF
DNA: TGTGCCAGCAGCTTAAGCAGGGAAATGAACACTGAAGCTTTCTTT
size: -
length: 15
V: TRBV7-3
J: TRBJ1-1
D: -

CDR3: CASSLVGGLTPYNEQFF
DNA: TGTGCCAGCAGCTTAGTTGGGGGACTGACCCCCTACAATGAGCAGTTCTTC
size: -
length: 17
V: TRBV7-2
J: TRBJ2-1
D: -

CDR3: CASSLEDRGNEKLFF
DNA: TGCGCCAGCAGCTTGGAGGACAGGGGGAATGAAAAACTGTTTTTT
size: few
length: 15
V: TRBV5-1
J: TRBJ1-4
D: TRBD1

CDR3: CASSQGAMEAAPYEQYF
DNA: TGCGCCAGCAGCCAAGGCGCTATGGAAGCGGCACCCTACGAGCAGTACTTC
size: -
length: 17
V: TRBV4-1
J: TRBJ2-7
D: -

CDR3: CASSFRTSGYNEQFF
DNA: TGTGCCAGCAGCTTCCGGACTAGCGGGTACAATGAGCAGTTCTTC
size: -
length: 15
V: TRBV5-6
J: TRBJ2-1
D: TRBD2

CDR3: CASNPGNQPQHF
DNA: TGTGCCAGCAATCCAGGGAATCAGCCCCAGCATTTT
size: -
length: 12
V: TRBV2
J: TRBJ1-5
D: -

CDR3: CASLSYGTGTNYGYTF
DNA: TGTGCCAGTCTTTCCTACGGGACAGGGACTAACTATGGCTACACCTTC
size: -
length: 16
V: TRBV19
J: TRBJ1-2
D: TRBD1

CDR3: CATSRERDRGTGELFF
DNA: TGTGCCACCAGCCGGGAGCGGGACAGAGGCACCGGGGAGCTGTTTTTT
size: -
length: 16
V: TRBV15
J: TRBJ2-2
D: -

CDR3: CASRSSPIPTYEQYF
DNA: TGTGCCAGCCGCAGCTCCCCTATTCCAACCTACGAGCAGTACTTC
size: -
length: 15
V: TRBV6-5
J: TRBJ2-7
D: -

CDR3: CASSRQGRGGNQPQHF
DNA: TGTGCCAGCAGCAGACAGGGACGAGGGGGCAATCAGCCCCAGCATTTT
size: -
length: 16
V: TRBV7-8
J: TRBJ1-5
D: TRBD1

CDR3: CASSNRQGGGQPQHF
DNA: TGTGCCAGCAGTAACAGACAGGGCGGAGGTCAGCCCCAGCATTTT
size: -
length: 15
V: TRBV2
J: TRBJ1-5
D: TRBD1

CDR3: CASSRQGAMSSGANVLTF
DNA: TGTGCCAGCTCGCGACAGGGGGCGATGTCCTCTGGGGCCAACGTCCTGACTTTC
size: once
length: 18
V: TRBV18
J: TRBJ2-6
D: TRBD1

CDR3: CASSQDYSVPNEKLFF
DNA: TGCGCCAGCAGCCAAGACTATTCGGTTCCTAATGAAAAACTGTTTTTT
size: -
length: 16
V: TRBV4-3
J: TRBJ1-4
D: -

CDR3: CASSPPQEASTQYTQYF
DNA: TGTGCCAGCTCACCACCGCAGGAGGCGAGTACCCAATATACGCAGTATTTT
size: -
length: 17
V: TRBV18
J: TRBJ2-3
D: -

CDR3: CASSLAGGAFYNEQFF
DNA: TGCGCCAGCAGCTTGGCCGGTGGGGCCTTCTACAATGAGCAGTTCTTC
size: -
length: 16
V: TRBV5-1
J: TRBJ2-1
D: -

CDR3: CASSLNRGWFGAFF
DNA: TGTGCCAGCAGCTTGAACAGGGGGTGGTTCGGAGCTTTCTTT
size: -
length: 14
V: TRBV5-4
J: TRBJ1-1
D: TRBD1

CDR3: CASSGQMGQNTGELFF
DNA: TGTGCCAGCAGCGGGCAAATGGGACAAAACACCGGGGAGCTGTTTTTT
size: -
length: 16
V: TRBV5-4
J: TRBJ2-2
D: -

CDR3: CAWSVGVSYEQYF
DNA: TGTGCCTGGAGTGTAGGTGTCTCCTACGAGCAGTACTTC
size: -
length: 13
V: TRBV30
J: TRBJ2-7
D: -

CDR3: CASSASKGQGNSGANVLTF
DNA: TGTGCCAGCAGTGCCTCCAAGGGACAGGGGAACTCTGGGGCCAACGTCCTGACTTTC
size: -
length: 19
V: TRBV6-1
J: TRBJ2-6
D: TRBD1

CDR3: CASSPYSGGADGELFF
DNA: TGTGCCAGCAGCCCCTACAGCGGGGGGGCGGACGGGGAGCTGTTTTTT
size: -
length: 16
V: TRBV9
J: TRBJ2-2
D: TRBD2

CDR3: CSAFSDNEQYF
DNA: TGCAGTGCTTTCTCAGACAACGAGCAGTACTTC
size: -
length: 11
V: TRBV20-1
J: TRBJ2-7
D: -

CDR3: CASSGQGLSRGNQPQHF
DNA: TGTGCCAGCAGTGGGCAGGGTTTGTCAAGGGGCAATCAGCCCCAGCATTTT
size: -
length: 17
V: TRBV2
J: TRBJ1-5
D: -

CDR3: CASSYSRHWGNYGYTF
DNA: TGTGCCAGCAGTTACAGTAGGCACTGGGGGAACTATGGCTACACCTTC
size: -
length: 16
V: TRBV6-5
J: TRBJ1-2
D: -

CDR3: CASRPQGDNSPLHF
DNA: TGTGCCAGCAGACCACAGGGGGATAATTCACCCCTCCACTTT
size: -
length: 14
V: TRBV6-4
J: TRBJ1-6
D: TRBD1